This entry concerns a single T cell receptor beta chain. As yet, its antigen is unknown. These data originate in a study of blood T cells in healthy people across ages. Study observations and caveats: Not knowing donor CMV status may have confounded expanded clonotype changes.

The CDR3 sequence is 16 residues long. With 1 base removed from V and 3 bases from J, the gap between germline ends came to 15 bases. Germline V CDR1 and CDR2: SEHNR, FQNEAQ (reference sequence). Alongside a J-beta primer mix, a sample-barcoded 5' primer served in a second PCR lasting roughly 6 to 11 cycles. Tagging of each cDNA molecule was performed by a template-switch adaptor with 12 random nucleotides. TCRdb fed the 5' RACE reads into MiXCR, producing one record per CDR3 protein. The sample lists roughly 1,800,000 distinct CDR3 sequences, around 50% occurring once. Isolation per sample recovered at least 6 million PBMCs.

This sequence joins TRBV7-9 and TRBJ1-1; no clear D gene. The sample was blood. This sequence was found in a woman aged 35 to 49 in good health. The CDR3 DNA is TGTGCCAGCAGCTTAGAATACGGGGTTTCTGACACTGAAGCTTTCTTT. Its translation: CASSLEYGVSDTEAFF.